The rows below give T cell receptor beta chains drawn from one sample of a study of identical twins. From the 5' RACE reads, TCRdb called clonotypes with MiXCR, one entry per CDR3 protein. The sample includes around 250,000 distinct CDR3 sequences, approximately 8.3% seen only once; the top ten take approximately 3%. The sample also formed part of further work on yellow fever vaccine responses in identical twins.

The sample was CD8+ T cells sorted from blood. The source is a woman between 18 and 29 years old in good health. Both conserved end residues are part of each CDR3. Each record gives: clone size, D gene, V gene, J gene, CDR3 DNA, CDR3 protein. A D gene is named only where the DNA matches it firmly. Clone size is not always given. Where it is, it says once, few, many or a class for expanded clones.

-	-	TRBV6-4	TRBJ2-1	TGTGCCAGCAGTGACCCTACAGGCGGCAATGAGCAGTTCTTC	CASSDPTGGNEQFF
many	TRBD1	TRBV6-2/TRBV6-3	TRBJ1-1	TGTGCCAGCAGACAGGGGAGGACCACTGAAGCTTTCTTT	CASRQGRTTEAFF
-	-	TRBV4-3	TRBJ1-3	TGCGCCAGCAGCCAAGCTGGAGGGACGGCCCTCTCTGGAAACACCATATATTTT	CASSQAGGTALSGNTIYF
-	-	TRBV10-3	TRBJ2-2	TGTGCCATCAGTGAGTTCTCGAGAGGAGGGAACGCGAACACCGGGGAGCTGTTTTTT	CAISEFSRGGNANTGELFF
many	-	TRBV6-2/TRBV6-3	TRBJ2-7	TGTGCCAGCAGTTTGACGGAAACCTACGAGCAGTACTTC	CASSLTETYEQYF
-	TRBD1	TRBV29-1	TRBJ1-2	TGCAGCGTTGAAGATCTCGGACAGGGGAACTATGGCTACACCTTC	CSVEDLGQGNYGYTF
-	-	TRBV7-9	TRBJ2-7	TGTGCCAGCAGCGACGCCTCGGGCGAGCAGTACTTC	CASSDASGEQYF
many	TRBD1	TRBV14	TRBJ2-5	TGTGCCAGCAGCCCGACGGGACAGGGCCACGAGACCCAGTACTTC	CASSPTGQGHETQYF
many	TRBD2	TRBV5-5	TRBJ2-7	TGTGCCAGCAGCCCCGGGACTAGCGGGAGGCTCGACGAGCAGTACTTC	CASSPGTSGRLDEQYF
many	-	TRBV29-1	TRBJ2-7	TGCAGCGTTGAAGCAGCTGGGTCCTACGAGCAGTACTTC	CSVEAAGSYEQYF
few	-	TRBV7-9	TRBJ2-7	TGTGCCAGCAGCTTTGACATGAGCTCCTACGAGCAGTACTTC	CASSFDMSSYEQYF
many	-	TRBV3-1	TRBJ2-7	TGTGCCAGCAGCCCTCGGACATCGAGCTCCTACGAGCAGTACTTC	CASSPRTSSSYEQYF
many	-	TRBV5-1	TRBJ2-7	TGCGCCAGCAGCTTGGGACGGCTGTACTACGAGCAGTACTTC	CASSLGRLYYEQYF
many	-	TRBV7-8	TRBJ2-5	TGTGCCAGCAGCTTATATTTAGGGTTGGAGACCCAGTACTTC	CASSLYLGLETQYF
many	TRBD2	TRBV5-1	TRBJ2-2	TGCGCCAGCAGCTTAACGGGACTAGGGAACACCGGGGAGCTGTTTTTT	CASSLTGLGNTGELFF
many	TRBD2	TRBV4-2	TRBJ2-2	TGTGCCAGCAGCCAAGGGACTAGCGGGGCGGTCGGGGAGCTGTTTTTT	CASSQGTSGAVGELFF
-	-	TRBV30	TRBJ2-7	TGTGCCTGGACCTCGTACTCTGGGGAGCAGTACTTC	CAWTSYSGEQYF
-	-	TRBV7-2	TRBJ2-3	TGTGCCAGCAGCTTAGTACGTAGCGTGGCGGATACGCAGTATTTT	CASSLVRSVADTQYF
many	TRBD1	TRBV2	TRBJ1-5	TGTGCCAGCAGACCTGGACAGGGTCGTCAGCCCCAGCATTTT	CASRPGQGRQPQHF
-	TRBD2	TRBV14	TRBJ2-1	TGTGCCAGCAGCCAAGCGGGAGCGAGCGGGAGGGCCTTCTACAATGAGCAGTTCTTC	CASSQAGASGRAFYNEQFF
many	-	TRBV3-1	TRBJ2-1	TGTGCCAGCAGCCAAGAGGCAGGACTCCCGGGCGGGGAGCAGTTCTTC	CASSQEAGLPGGEQFF
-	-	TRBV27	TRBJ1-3	TGTGCCAGCAGTTTACAGGGTGCTGGAAACACCATATATTTT	CASSLQGAGNTIYF
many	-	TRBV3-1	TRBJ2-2	TGTGCCAGCAGCCAAGATAGAGGGGGGGTTCAAGCCACCGGGGAGCTGTTTTTT	CASSQDRGGVQATGELFF
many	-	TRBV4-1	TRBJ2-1	TGCGCCAGCAGCCAAGATCTGACCCCGGGAGACTACAATGAGCAGTTCTTC	CASSQDLTPGDYNEQFF
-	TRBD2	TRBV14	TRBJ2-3	TGTGCCGGTCGGACTAGCGGGAGAGATACGCAGTATTTT	CAGRTSGRDTQYF
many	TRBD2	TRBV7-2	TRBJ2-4	TGTGCCAGCAGCTTAGCTTTAGCGGGATCACTTGCCAAAAACATTCAGTACTTC	CASSLALAGSLAKNIQYF
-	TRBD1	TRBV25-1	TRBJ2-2	TGTGCCAGCAGTTCCTCCGGGACAGGGTTCACCGGGGAGCTGTTTTTT	CASSSSGTGFTGELFF